A selection of T cell receptor beta chains follows, all from one sample in a study of patients and donors after allogeneic stem cell transplantation. TCRdb fed the RT-PCR reads into MiXCR, producing one record per CDR3 protein. The sample records approximately 150,000 distinct CDR3 sequences, 30% being singletons. The sequenced sample consisted of blood, either unsorted or a sorted T cell fraction (not recorded which). The origin of the receptors is a human donor who was either an allogeneic HSCT recipient or a stem cell or donor lymphocyte infusion donor (not recorded which). It is not recorded whose cells these are; they may come from a transplant donor. The CDR3 runs from the conserved cysteine through the conserved F or W. Fields, in order: V gene, D gene, J gene, clone size, CDR3 protein, CDR3 DNA. A D gene is named only where the DNA matches it firmly. Rows give clone size only sometimes, using once, few, many, or a class for an expanded clone.

>TRBV7-9|.|TRBJ2-7|few
CASSLGGGHEQYF
TGTGCCAGCAGCTTAGGGGGAGGTCACGAGCAGTACTTC
>TRBV20-1|.|TRBJ1-1|.
CSARDLGGTEAFF
TGCAGTGCTAGAGATTTAGGGGGCACTGAAGCTTTCTTT
>TRBV18|TRBD1|TRBJ1-1|.
CASSPPATGGEAFF
TGTGCCAGCTCACCACCTGCGACAGGGGGCGAAGCTTTCTTT
>TRBV5-5|.|TRBJ1-5|.
CASSLRPLWDPQHF
TGTGCCAGCAGCTTGCGTCCCCTCTGGGACCCCCAGCATTTT
>TRBV7-9|TRBD2|TRBJ2-1|.
CASSSGTSGRGQFF
TGTGCCAGCAGCTCCGGGACTAGCGGGAGGGGGCAGTTCTTC
>TRBV7-8|.|TRBJ1-4|many
CASSFRRLNEKLFF
TGTGCCAGCAGCTTTAGACGCCTCAATGAAAAACTGTTTTTT
>TRBV10-3|TRBD2|TRBJ2-3|.
CAIKREGTDTQYF
TGTGCCATCAAACGGGAGGGCACAGATACGCAGTATTTT
>TRBV12-3/TRBV12-4|.|TRBJ1-1|many
CASSLGKGQTEAFF
TGTGCCAGCAGTTTGGGCAAAGGACAGACTGAAGCTTTCTTT
>TRBV24-1|TRBD2|TRBJ2-2|.
CATSDPSGSQAGELFF
TGTGCCACCAGTGATCCTAGCGGGAGTCAAGCCGGGGAGCTGTTTTTT
>TRBV20-1|.|TRBJ1-1|.
CSARLGGNTEAFF
TGCAGTGCTAGACTAGGGGGGAACACTGAAGCTTTCTTT
>TRBV20-1|.|TRBJ2-7|many
CSARDYAGRAYEQYF
TGCAGTGCTAGAGATTATGCAGGGCGGGCCTACGAGCAGTACTTC
>TRBV6-6|.|TRBJ1-2|many
CASSYGQGKLWGYTF
TGTGCCAGCAGTTACGGCCAAGGGAAGTTATGGGGCTACACCTTC
>TRBV27|.|TRBJ2-5|few
CASSLTFQYQETQYF
TGTGCCAGCAGCCTTACTTTCCAGTACCAAGAGACCCAGTACTTC
>TRBV6-2/TRBV6-3|TRBD2|TRBJ2-7|.
CASSSGLAGGKIERYEQYF
TGTGCCAGCAGCTCGGGACTAGCGGGAGGAAAGATTGAACGGTACGAGCAGTACTTC
>TRBV6-5|.|TRBJ2-2|few
CASSYAAYPILGELFF
TGTGCCAGCAGTTACGCGGCTTATCCAATCCTCGGGGAGCTGTTTTTT
>TRBV15|.|TRBJ2-7|.
CATSRRLDSYEQYF
TGTGCCACCAGCAGAAGACTAGACTCCTACGAGCAGTACTTC
>TRBV9|.|TRBJ2-7|once
CASSVAAHASNYEQYF
TGTGCCAGCAGCGTAGCTGCCCATGCTAGCAACTACGAGCAGTACTTC
>TRBV6-4|TRBD2|TRBJ2-1|few
CASSLAGGAYNEQFF
TGTGCCAGCAGCCTAGCGGGAGGGGCCTACAATGAGCAGTTCTTC
>TRBV4-3|.|TRBJ1-1|few
CASSQDGAWVGNTEAFF
TGCGCCAGCAGCCAAGATGGGGCATGGGTTGGGAACACTGAAGCTTTCTTT
>TRBV5-1|TRBD1|TRBJ1-2|few
CASSHGQDYGYTF
TGCGCCAGCAGCCATGGACAGGACTATGGCTACACCTTC
>TRBV24-1|.|TRBJ2-5|few
CATSDLGGLETQYF
TGTGCCACCAGTGATTTGGGCGGGCTAGAGACCCAGTACTTC
>TRBV18|.|TRBJ1-4|.
CASSPVGSNEKLFF
TGTGCCAGCTCACCGGTAGGAAGTAATGAAAAACTGTTTTTT
>TRBV6-5|TRBD1|TRBJ2-1|few
CASRIGTGSYNEQFF
TGTGCCAGCCGGATTGGGACAGGGAGTTACAATGAGCAGTTCTTC
>TRBV10-3|.|TRBJ2-1|few
CAISRGRAWTTNEQFF
TGTGCCATCAGTAGGGGGAGGGCCTGGACTACCAATGAGCAGTTCTTC
>TRBV27|.|TRBJ2-1|few
CASKLLQYNEQFF
TGTGCCAGCAAGCTACTTCAATACAATGAGCAGTTCTTC
>TRBV10-3|TRBD2|TRBJ2-7|few
CAISEFRLASKAYEQYF
TGTGCCATCAGTGAGTTTAGACTAGCGTCAAAGGCCTACGAGCAGTACTTC
>TRBV18|.|TRBJ1-2|few
CASSPGTGPRGYTF
TGTGCCAGCTCACCAGGAACAGGGCCTAGAGGCTACACCTTC
>TRBV5-1|.|TRBJ2-5|.
CASSREHPKETQYF
TGCGCCAGCAGCCGGGAGCATCCTAAGGAGACCCAGTACTTC
>TRBV21-1|.|TRBJ1-6|.
CASSKQGSSYNSPLHF
TGTGCCAGCAGCAAGCAGGGGAGCTCCTATAATTCACCCCTCCACTTT
>TRBV27|.|TRBJ2-2|few
CASSLRGPGELFF
TGTGCCAGCAGTTTGAGGGGTCCCGGGGAGCTGTTTTTT
>TRBV10-3|TRBD1|TRBJ1-5|few
CAISGGGQVGNQPQHF
TGTGCCATCAGTGGGGGGGGACAGGTAGGAAATCAGCCCCAGCATTTT
>TRBV12-3/TRBV12-4|.|TRBJ1-5|many
CASSLYHQPQHF
TGTGCCAGCAGTCTATATCATCAGCCCCAGCATTTT
>TRBV5-1|.|TRBJ2-7|.
CASSWGNRYEQYF
TGCGCCAGCAGCTGGGGGAACAGGTACGAGCAGTACTTC
>TRBV20-1|.|TRBJ2-1|.
CRTSTGYNEQFF
TGCAGGACCTCAACAGGATACAATGAGCAGTTCTTC
>TRBV2|.|TRBJ2-7|.
CAIPTRTGSYEQYF
TGTGCTATACCCACGAGGACGGGCTCCTACGAGCAGTACTTC
>TRBV24-1|.|TRBJ2-3|few
CATSDRTGRADTQYF
TGTGCCACCAGTGACCGGACAGGGAGGGCAGATACGCAGTATTTT
>TRBV7-2|.|TRBJ2-1|.
CASSPEISSSYNEQFF
TGTGCCAGCAGCCCGGAGATCTCGAGCTCCTACAATGAGCAGTTCTTC
>TRBV5-4|.|TRBJ1-4|.
CASSPSDGEKLFF
TGTGCCAGCAGCCCTTCGGACGGTGAAAAACTGTTTTTT
>TRBV27|TRBD1|TRBJ1-5|.
CASSNFQGAGNQPQHF
TGTGCCAGCAGTAACTTTCAGGGGGCCGGCAATCAGCCCCAGCATTTT
>TRBV20-1|.|TRBJ1-2|few
CSASVRRSWGYTF
TGCAGTGCTAGTGTCCGGAGATCTTGGGGCTACACCTTC
>TRBV4-3|.|TRBJ2-7|few
CASSQGGRPFQYF
TGCGCCAGCAGCCAGGGAGGCCGTCCATTTCAGTACTTC
>TRBV27|.|TRBJ2-6|.
CASSPAGSGANVLTF
TGTGCCAGCAGCCCTGCCGGCTCTGGGGCCAACGTCCTGACTTTC
>TRBV6-5|.|TRBJ1-2|many
CASSYRQFFFNYGYTF
TGTGCCAGCAGTTACCGGCAGTTCTTCTTCAACTATGGCTACACCTTC
>TRBV4-3|TRBD1|TRBJ2-3|.
CASSLQTGGVGTDTQYF
TGCGCCAGCAGCCTTCAGACAGGGGGCGTGGGCACAGATACGCAGTATTTT
>TRBV5-1|.|TRBJ2-1|.
CASSYGGDQFF
TGCGCCAGCAGCTACGGAGGGGACCAGTTCTTC